This T cell receptor (beta chain) was identified in a study of T cells in Graves' hyperthyroidism and ophthalmopathy. The CDR3 is 15 residues long. CDR1 and CDR2 from the germline V gene are DFQATT and SNEGSKA (reference sequence). V lost 5 bases to trimming and J lost 0 bases; unmatched junction nucleotides: 3. The table lists this clonotype with many counts. The CDR3 regions of TCR beta were amplified from RNA transcripts. RT-PCR in the first round (using the HTBI primer set) targeted the TCR CDR3. TCRdb analysed the multiplex PCR reads with MiXCR anew, one entry per CDR3 protein. The repertoire holds around 450,000 distinct CDR3 sequences, with 15% to 17% as singletons. Those patients with uncontrolled infection, other autoimmune disease, pregnancy or lactation were excluded.

The sequenced sample consisted of blood. This TCR was sampled from a young woman with Graves' hyperthyroidism. The V gene is TRBV20-1, the J gene TRBJ2-1; TRBD2 matches at 11 bases. CDR3 coding DNA: TGCAGTGCTGATAGCGGGAGGGTCTCCTACAATGAGCAGTTCTTC. Translated: CSADSGRVSYNEQFF.